This record looks at one T cell receptor beta chain sequence and its context. This clonotype was detected a few times. Its specific antigen is unknown. Base qualities are not at hand, and no much larger clone is one base apart. Amplification of TCR beta CDR3 regions was carried out from RNA transcripts. The first round of RT-PCR for the TCR CDR3 was performed with the HTBI primer set and the Qiagen OneStep RT-PCR kit. A second multiplex PCR round built the libraries, followed by size selection and purification. Sequencing of the libraries was done on an Illumina HiSeq2000 using paired-end 100 bp reads. The study's own analysis went as follows. SOAPnuke was used to process the raw data, removing reads that contained adapters or uncalled bases, had a mean Phred below 15, or lacked an exact match to the constant primer or identifier. High-quality paired reads were merged using COPE v1.2.5, and each unique nucleotide sequence was defined as a clonotype. MiTCR v1.1 was used to align clonotypes to the IMGT TRBV, TRBD and TRBJ reference segments. The analysis included only V-J combinations with a frequency above 0.0001, which together covered over 98% of the repertoires. A TCS score was defined as the ratio between F50 (clonal expansion) and ExV (chaos), using BLOSUM62-based TCRdist between CDR3 peptides within each V-J. Welch's t-statistics and random forest reduced 500 to 550 V-J features to about 12, which were used in a naive Bayes classifier (R e1071). The public reads were run again by TCRdb, first through fastp at Q25 and then through MiXCR, and only productive beta chains were kept. Each CDR3 protein gets just one entry, which takes the most common genes and DNA from the rows behind it. The V and J calls, along with clone size, are taken from TCRdb and not from the paper's own processing. In this sample the table shows fewer than 850,000 distinct CDR3 sequences, roughly a sixth of which occur a single time. The ten most abundant clones make up 15% to 18% of the sample.

This specimen comes from a study of T cells in Graves' hyperthyroidism and ophthalmopathy (dated by TCRdb to between 2018 and 2021). Turning to the overall study: Peripheral blood was collected at initial diagnosis, before any treatment. Whether ophthalmopathy could be predicted prospectively was tested in an independent validation cohort made up of 18 hyperthyroidism patients plus 17 patients who later progressed to ophthalmopathy. The paper describes TCR Vbeta CDR3 sequencing of about 140 peripheral blood samples, made up of some 40 ophthalmopathy patients, approximately 73 hyperthyroidism patients and roughly 17 progressor patients. TCR V-J signatures able to tell the groups apart were searched for in a discovery cohort of 90 to 100 patients, of whom roughly 42 had Graves' ophthalmopathy and roughly 59 had stable Graves' hyperthyroidism. After blood sampling, hyperthyroidism patients were treated with methimazole at a starting dose of 30 mg daily, and ophthalmopathy patients were treated with high-dose intravenous methylprednisolone. The roughly 90 discovery patients were divided at random into training and test sets in a 7:3 ratio. Thyroid tissue and blood T-cell repertoires from about 6 Graves' hyperthyroidism patients were also compared in the study. Results and caveats for the whole study, not just this receptor: In cross-validation, a model built on a 13 V-J signature told ophthalmopathy apart from stable hyperthyroidism with about 90% sensitivity and about 81% specificity, and in testing the same model reached 80%/75%. Sample size was not statistically predetermined, and investigators were not blinded to group allocation. Most expanded thyroid clonotypes (frequency above 0.001) were also detected in blood, suggesting blood repertoires may reflect thyroid immune responses. In validation, progression to ophthalmopathy was predicted by the model with roughly 71% sensitivity and around 76% specificity, a median of 6.5 months before onset.

Clipping removes 6 bases from V and 0 bases from J, with 8 as the unmatched junction base count. The CDR3, cysteine through phenylalanine, is 16 amino acids long. Here the CDR3 DNA is all that survives: 48 bases in frame from base 1. Stable Graves' hyperthyroidism was defined as the absence of progression to ophthalmopathy over 18 months of follow-up. Hyperthyroidism patients were newly diagnosed, with disease duration under 2 months, and aged 18 to 65 years. The study excluded patients with uncontrolled infections, other autoimmune diseases, pregnancy or lactation. Diagnoses were based on clinical symptoms, serum thyroxine and TRAb, thyroid ultrasound and orbital computed tomography. PBMCs were isolated from around 10 ml of fresh peripheral blood by Ficoll-Paque density gradient centrifugation. Trizol reagent was used to extract total RNA, and RNA quality was then checked on an Agilent 2100 Bioanalyzer.

The TCR originated in a man aged 50-60 years with Graves' hyperthyroidism. The rearranged chain carries TRBV12-3 or TRBV12-4 and TRBJ1-3, and 7 junction bases match TRBD1. The specimen was blood. The encoded CDR3 is CASRLGTASSGNTIYF. The DNA reads TGTGCCAGCAGACTCGGGACAGCGAGCTCTGGAAACACCATATATTTT.